This TCR beta chain was sequenced for a study of cytomegalovirus exposure and HLA in healthy donors. Study information: Earlier, some 200 million T cells were analyzed, and about 100 million unique TCR beta sequences were found among them. Findings of the study overall: Immune exposure data for these donors was limited to CMV serostatus. Follow-up analysis later connected one missense variant in DCLRE1C with trimming of TCR beta V- and J-genes.

This CDR3 has 15 amino acids. The germline V gene encodes CDR1 SGHTS and CDR2 YDEGEE. V was pared by 0 bases and J by 8 bases, with 4 bases of the junction left unmatched. Concerning this clone: Its antigen is not identified.

The PCR employed 60 Vbeta primers together with 13 Jbeta primers. Method: immunoSEQ multiplex PCR; TCRdb's copy keeps in-frame clones and lacks some. The top ten clones hold 1.4% to 1.5% of a sample with about 98,000 clones, roughly 81% of them seen once. This rearrangement joins TRBV5-8 to TRBJ1-4; 10 nucleotides agree with TRBD1. Sequencing input: PBMCs. This receptor was obtained from a middle-aged man in good health and CMV-seronegative. CDR3 amino acids: CASSLEGTGVEKLFF. In nucleotides, the CDR3 is TGTGCCAGCAGCTTGGAAGGGACAGGGGTCGAAAAACTGTTTTTT.